This T cell receptor beta chain originates from a study of post-analysis software for immune sequencing data. General study results and limits: A few TRBV segments occurring more often in patients than controls included TRBV5-6, TRBV5-1 and TRBV20-1. Same-batch samples co-clustered strongly by F measure. Controls significantly exceeded multiple sclerosis patients in normalized Chao1 diversity.

This clonotype appeared a few times. Its antigen is currently unknown. This CDR3 has 13 amino acids. Trimming took off 1 base at V and 8 bases at J, with 9 bases between the two ends. Per germline, CDR1 KGHSY and CDR2 FQNENV. Unique molecular identifiers had been added to the TCR beta cDNA libraries. In TCRdb, the PCR reads were re-called with MiXCR into one record per CDR3 protein. The sample has some 370,000 distinct CDR3 sequences; less than 40% are singletons. The chain is built from TRBV16 and TRBJ2-1; maybe TRBD2 (5 bases). The receptor's source is a girl aged 10 to 17 with multiple sclerosis. The sequencing sample was made of blood. CDR3: CASSQWRMDEQFF. The CDR3 region has the DNA TGTGCCAGCAGCCAATGGAGGATGGATGAGCAGTTCTTC. The variable domain in full, with the rest retrieved from reference TRBV16 and TRBJ2-1, is GEEVAQTPKHLVRGEGQKAKLYCAPIKGHSYVFWYQQVLKNEFKFLISFQNENVFDETGMPKERFSAKCLPNSPCSLEIQATKLEDSAVYFCASSQWRMDEQFFGPGTRLTVL.